The T cell receptor (beta chain) under discussion was sequenced for a study of T cells in Graves' hyperthyroidism and ophthalmopathy. The study, taken as a whole, reports: Ophthalmopathy stood apart from stable hyperthyroidism in a 13 V-J model.

It was RNA transcripts that yielded the amplified TCR beta CDR3 regions. First-round RT-PCR targeting the TCR CDR3 was performed with the HTBI primer set. Via MiXCR, TCRdb re-called the multiplex PCR reads, giving one row per CDR3 protein. This table has 300,000 to 450,000 distinct CDR3 sequences, approximately 14% appearing once. No progression to ophthalmopathy during 18 months of follow-up defined stable disease. Among the patients, aged 18 to 65, hyperthyroidism was newly diagnosed and had lasted under 2 months. Patients were excluded because of uncontrolled infection, other autoimmune disease, pregnancy or lactation. The junction had 5 bases not matched to a gene; V was cut back by 2 bases and J by 5 bases. This CDR3 has 16 amino acids. The germline CDR1 and CDR2 sequences are MNHEY and SMNVEV (reference sequence). The sample holds many counts of this clonotype. Its specificity is unknown.

This TCR came from a woman aged 55-75 years with Graves' hyperthyroidism. The chain uses TRBV27 and TRBJ2-1; TRBD2 matches 11 bases. Specimen: blood. The DNA of the CDR3 is TGTGCCAGCAGTTTAGTGGGACTAGCGGATAACAATGAGCAGTTCTTC. It translates to CASSLVGLADNNEQFF.